This T cell receptor (beta chain) was found in a study of shared clonotypes between healthy human individuals. About 28,000 T cell genomes (roughly 310 ng DNA) went into each PBMC replicate. Some clones are missing from TCRdb's copy, which holds only in-frame ones; the method was immunoSEQ multiplex PCR. The sample consists of around 480,000 clones, almost 80% of them appearing once. Germline lookup yields CDR1 MDHEN and CDR2 SYDVKM. The CDR3 is 15 amino acids. Trimming at V came to 3 bases and at J to 4 bases, leaving 6 bases not matched to a gene. This receptor was identified in a woman aged 40 to 55 in good health. Some clones in this sample may be carry-over from other donors' samples. Sequencing was carried out using PBMCs. The chain links TRBV28 to TRBJ2-7, with TRBD2 matching 10 bases. The DNA for the CDR3 is TGTGCCAGCAGTTTCCCAGCGGGAGGGCCTTACGAGCAGTACTTC. Translated, it gives CASSFPAGGPYEQYF.